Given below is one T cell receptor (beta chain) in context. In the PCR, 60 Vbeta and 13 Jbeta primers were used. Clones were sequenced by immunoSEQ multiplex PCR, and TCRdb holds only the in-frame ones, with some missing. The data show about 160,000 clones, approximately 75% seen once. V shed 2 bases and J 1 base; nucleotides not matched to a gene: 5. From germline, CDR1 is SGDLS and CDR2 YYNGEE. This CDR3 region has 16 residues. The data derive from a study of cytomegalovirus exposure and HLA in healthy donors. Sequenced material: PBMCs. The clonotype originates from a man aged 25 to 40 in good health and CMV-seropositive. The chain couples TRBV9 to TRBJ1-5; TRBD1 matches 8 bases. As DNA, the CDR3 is TGTGCCAGCAGCGTTGCCAGGGGGCTAAGCAATCAGCCCCAGCATTTT. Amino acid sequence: CASSVARGLSNQPQHF.